The entry below gives a single TCR beta chain sequence along with its context. V shed 0 bases and J 4 bases; nucleotides not matched to a gene: 5. Germline V gene data show CDR1 as SGHRS and CDR2 as YFSETQ. This CDR3 has 16 amino acids. In the original analysis: Nucleated cell counts were estimated from reference gene primer amplification. The assay was immunoSEQ multiplex PCR, and TCRdb's table has in-frame clones only and misses some. V, J and clone size are taken as reported in that table, and D and trimming were inferred from the DNA itself. The top ten hold 1% to 1.5% of the sample, which has roughly 320,000 clones, about 88% seen once. This entry is derived from a study of blood T cell repertoires in COVID-19. On the study more broadly: Samples came from the United States, Italy and Spain, spanning acute and convalescent COVID-19. In each case, the material was cDNA or gDNA derived from T cells, B-cell-depleted T cells, or PBMCs.

The source of this sequence is an older man with acute or convalescent COVID-19. This rearrangement joins TRBV5-1 to TRBJ2-2; TRBD2 matches at 8 bases. The sample consisted of peripheral blood. The CDR3 region is CASSLDIAGLTGELFF. The CDR3 DNA sequence: TGCGCCAGCAGCTTGGATATAGCGGGGCTCACCGGGGAGCTGTTTTTT.